This T cell receptor beta chain was found in a study of cytomegalovirus exposure and HLA in healthy donors (dated 2017 in TCRdb). Study-level background: An earlier analysis of approximately 640 of the donors reported 276 Gb of sequence data and more than 90 million unique TCR beta sequences from approximately 180 million T cells. Roughly 300 gigabases of sequencing data and approximately 80 million unique TCR sequences were included in an early release covering roughly 600 HLA-typed donors. The genetic ancestry cluster associated with self-reported Caucasian donors included 70% to 85% of the 300 to 400 genotyped donors. The study was designed to test whether signatures of past pathogen exposure could be identified by cataloging public T cell receptors. The T cell repertoires of 666 subjects were profiled by immunosequencing and related to cytomegalovirus serostatus. In addition to the first cohort of 500 to 850 subjects, a separate validation cohort of 120 different subjects was used. The study combined high-throughput TCR immunosequencing, statistical association of individual TCRs with disease status, and machine learning to predict cytomegalovirus infection status. To study patterns of TCR occurrence, a later analysis re-analyzed previously published TCR beta repertoires from more than 550 donors and added high-resolution HLA genotyping. Rather than drawing on any new phenotypic data, the later analysis identified candidate immune exposures from TCR beta sequences and the way those sequences occurred across donors. An earlier analysis of several hundred of the donors applied high-throughput TCR beta sequencing to assess whether each TCR beta V gene segment acted as functional or pseudogenic. Donor age, sex, ethnicity and CMV serostatus were compiled together with the repertoire data. Genome-wide SNP genotypes for about three fifths of the roughly 670 donors were used in a later genetic analysis, which treated that subset as a discovery cohort. All discovery cohort repertoires had been generated on a single sequencing platform. Both class I and class II loci were covered by HLA typing, at four-digit resolution. Typing coverage differed by locus: A, B, C, DRB1 and DQB1 were typed in about 620-630 donors, DQA1 in roughly 500, DPA1 in some 600, and DPB1 in approximately 450. Because of strong linkage in the cohort, five DR-DQ haplotypes were treated as single units for association and clustering. On average, 235,054 unique TCR beta nucleotide sequences were sequenced per donor among fewer than 500 genotyped donors of the cohort, with 15% to 20% of those sequences being non-productive. The research as a whole found: Linkage disequilibrium might explain the correlated functional status among segregating V segments, but an unknown experimental factor could not be excluded. A further reported finding was that TCR beta sequences accurately predicted the HLA-A and HLA-B alleles for most subjects in the first cohort. Most CMV-associated TCR beta chains appeared to be HLA-restricted in a later analysis, and the HLA associations seemed to be driven largely by CMV exposure. It was suggested by the authors that the approach could potentially be generalized to other disease states and immunological phenotypes. The earlier analysis of about 600 of the donors excluded roughly 17 rarely observed V segments, including chromosome 9 orphons, because counts were too low. The classifier was reported to diagnose cytomegalovirus status with high specificity and sensitivity in both the original cohort and the validation cohort. Across donors, most TCR sequences were observed very rarely, whereas some public TCRs were present in many individuals. The sequencing pipeline was judged likely to have produced a cluster of highly shared sequence variants as a technical artifact. Broadly in line with IMGT annotations, most TCR beta V segments showed up in productive rearrangements about 90% or about 30% of the time in an earlier analysis of several hundred of the donors. A later genetic analysis associated a missense DCLRE1C variant with V-gene and J-gene trimming of TCR beta chains, and an independent cohort replicated the association. Only TCR beta chains were sequenced in this cohort, and the absence of alpha or paired-chain data limited detectable features. The 87-base-pair reads could not distinguish some IMGT-functional V segments, including TRBV6-2 and TRBV6-3, so those segments were excluded. Because HLA typing was unavailable for some donors at each locus, only the typed subset was used in association tests. The study listed 150 to 200 TCR beta chains as associated with cytomegalovirus. A later genetic analysis reported fewer N-insertions in productive TCRs among donors in an Asian-associated ancestry cluster than the roughly 700-donor mean. For the cohort, immune exposure information was limited to CMV serostatus. When HLA alleles, especially DR and DQ, strongly co-occurred, attributing TCR associations to individual alleles was difficult. A later analysis found that TCR association rates varied across HLA loci, with DRB1 alleles showing the most associated TCRs and HLA-C alleles the fewest. Presence/absence analyses assumed roughly uniform sequencing depth across donors, an assumption that may not hold. A later analysis found that HLA-associated TCR beta chains were more clonally expanded and had lower generation probabilities than equally common non-associated chains. In a later analysis, 15,000 to 20,000 TCR beta sequences were associated with specific HLA alleles at a false discovery rate of 0.05. In vitro tests confirmed that a few of the cytomegalovirus-associated TCR beta chains recognize cytomegalovirus antigens. According to a later analysis, parvovirus B19, influenza, CMV and Epstein-Barr virus appeared linked to several top co-occurrence clusters.

Library method: the immunoSEQ multiplex PCR assay. For the multiplex PCR, a mixture combining 60 forward primers for TCR Vbeta segments and 13 reverse primers for TCR Jbeta segments was used. The CDR3 region of rearranged TCR beta genes was amplified from genomic DNA with a multiplex PCR assay. The amplified TCR beta libraries were sequenced on the Illumina HiSeq System as 87-base-pair reads. In the authors' own workflow: A later analysis tallied 80 million to 95 million unique TCR beta chains across the 640 or so repertoires, and around 10 million of those chains were shared by two or more donors. Raw reads were error-corrected and collapsed into unique sequences by a nearest-neighbor algorithm in which closely related sequences were merged to remove PCR and sequencing errors. CDR3 sequences were aligned to IMGT reference sequences to assign V, D and J gene segments. For a sequence to be retained, a match of at least six nucleotides was required to both a V gene segment and a J gene segment. Rearrangements were called productive when the CDR3 lacked stop codons and stayed in frame with V and J; all others were non-productive. Following IMGT convention, CDR3 was defined as the stretch from the second conserved V-encoded cysteine to the conserved J-encoded phenylalanine. In an earlier analysis of roughly 580 of the donors, sequences lacking an unambiguous match to a single V gene segment were excluded. An earlier analysis of about 590 of the donors classified V segments as functional when productive rearrangements were above 56.7% and as segregating when the standard deviation between donors was above 5%. A statistical classification framework was developed to diagnose cytomegalovirus status using the catalog of TCR beta chain sequences. A later analysis assigned V and J genes by comparing TCR nucleotide sequences with IMGT/GENE-DB human TR gene sequences. Using the TCRdist pipeline, a later analysis assigned CDR3 sequences along with most-parsimonious VDJ recombination scenarios. In a later analysis, each TCR beta chain was defined by its CDR3 amino acid sequence together with its V-gene family, and reads without a unique V-gene family were excluded. As a way to deal with suspected cross-contamination and a sequencing artifact, a later analysis dropped 640 or so nucleotide sequences that were highly shared and had low generation probability. A later analysis calculated a clonal expansion index for each public chain from normalized within-repertoire ranks of inferred template counts. A later analysis computed generation probabilities with a VDJ recombination model fitted to out-of-frame rearrangements, and checked the results against IGoR. A later analysis scored TCR-TCR, TCR-HLA and TCR-CMV co-occurrence with hypergeometric tests, applying a repertoire-size bias correction to TCR pairs. False discovery rates were estimated in a later analysis by permuting HLA or CMV assignments 20 times. In a later analysis, co-occurring TCRs were grouped with DBSCAN, and TCRdist sequence similarity was added when clustering was performed within HLA-allele-positive subsets. Co-occurrence clustering excluded repertoires with fewer than 30,000 or more than 120,000 public chains, plus five with anomalous nucleotide sharing. Held by TCRdb, this immuneACCESS table contains in-frame sequences only and omits some clones. Under half of the omission traces to an unresolved V gene where checked; the cause of the rest is unknown. V, J and clone size are those of that table, while D and trimming were read from the DNA. This sample comprises fewer than 200,000 clones, roughly 87% of them detected only once. 0.2% to 0.3% of the sample comes from the top ten.

The CDR3 has 16 amino acids, counting the end cysteine and phenylalanine. Of the read, only the CDR3 DNA is kept; its 48 bases are in frame from base 1. Trimming accounts for 4 bases at V and 0 bases at J, while the number of junction bases matched to no gene is 6. The germline V gene (reference sequence) supplies CDR1 SGHNT and CDR2 YYREEE. In total, fewer than 750 healthy bone marrow donors made up the cohort. All cohort members were sampled while nominally healthy, although unrecorded immune exposures were likely present. The donor tested CMV seronegative and was one of the 352 seronegative cohort members. Every donor gave a peripheral blood sample, and the peripheral blood mononuclear cells from that sample were used for TCR beta sequencing. Genomic DNA was extracted from the blood cell samples with the Qiagen DNeasy Blood Extraction Kit. This clone was detected a few times. Its antigen has not been determined. Base qualities were left out, and no much larger clone turns up one base away.

This TCR was recovered from a girl in the first two years of life in good health and CMV-seronegative. Specimen: PBMCs. The chain couples TRBV5-4 to TRBJ2-1; 8 nucleotides in the junction match TRBD2. The sequenced DNA is TGTGCCAGCAGCCGACCCGGGACTAGCTCCTACAATGAGCAGTTCTTC. It codes for CASSRPGTSSYNEQFF.